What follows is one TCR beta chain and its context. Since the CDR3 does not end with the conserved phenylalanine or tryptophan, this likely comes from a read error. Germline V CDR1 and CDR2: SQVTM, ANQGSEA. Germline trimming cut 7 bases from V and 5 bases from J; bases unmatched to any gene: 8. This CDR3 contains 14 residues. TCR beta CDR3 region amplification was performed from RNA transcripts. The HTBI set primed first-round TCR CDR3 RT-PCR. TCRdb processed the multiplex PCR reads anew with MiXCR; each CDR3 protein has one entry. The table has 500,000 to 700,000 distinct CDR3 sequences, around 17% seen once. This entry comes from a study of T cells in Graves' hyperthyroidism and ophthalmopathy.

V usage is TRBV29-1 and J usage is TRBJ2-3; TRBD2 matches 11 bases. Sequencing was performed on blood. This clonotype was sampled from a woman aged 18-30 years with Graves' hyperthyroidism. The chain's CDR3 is CSDWIAGGGDTQYL. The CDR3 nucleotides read TGCAGCGACTGGATAGCGGGGGGGGGAGATACGCAGTATCTT.